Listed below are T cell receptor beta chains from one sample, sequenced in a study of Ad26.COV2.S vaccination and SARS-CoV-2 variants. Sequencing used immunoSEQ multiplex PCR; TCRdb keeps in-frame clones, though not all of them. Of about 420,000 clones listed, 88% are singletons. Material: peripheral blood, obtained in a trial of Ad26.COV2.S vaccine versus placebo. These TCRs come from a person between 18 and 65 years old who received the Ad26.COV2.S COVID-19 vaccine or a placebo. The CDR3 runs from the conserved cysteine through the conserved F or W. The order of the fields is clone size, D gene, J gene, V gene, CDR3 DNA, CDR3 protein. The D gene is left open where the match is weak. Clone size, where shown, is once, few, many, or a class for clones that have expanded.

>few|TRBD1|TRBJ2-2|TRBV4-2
TGTGCCAGCAGCCAAGACGGGACAGGGGGCCGGACCGGGGAGCTGTTTTTT
CASSQDGTGGRTGELFF
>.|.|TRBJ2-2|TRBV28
TGTGCCAGCAGTCCCTTAGGGGCAGGGTCCGGGGAGCTGTTTTTT
CASSPLGAGSGELFF
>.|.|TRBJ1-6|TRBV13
TGTGCCAGCAGGAACTTCGACAGATCGGGATCCCATAGTTCACCCCTCCACTTT
CASRNFDRSGSHSSPLHF
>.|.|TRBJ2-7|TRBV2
TGTGCCAGCACCGGGAACTACGAGCAGTACTTC
CASTGNYEQYF
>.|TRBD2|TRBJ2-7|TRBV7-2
TGTGCCAGCAGCTCCGGACTAGCGGGGACCGAGCAGTACTTC
CASSSGLAGTEQYF
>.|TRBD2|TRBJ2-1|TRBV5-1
TGCGCCAGCAGCGAGCCTAGCGGTTACAATGAGCAGTTCTTC
CASSEPSGYNEQFF
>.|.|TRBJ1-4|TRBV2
TGTGCCAGCAGTGAGGAATATGGTCGAGGGGAAAAACTGTTTTTT
CASSEEYGRGEKLFF
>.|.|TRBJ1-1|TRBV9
TGTGCCAGCAGCCCTGGGACCGACGAAGCTTTCTTT
CASSPGTDEAFF
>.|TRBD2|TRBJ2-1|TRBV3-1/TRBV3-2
TGTGCCAGCAGCCAAGATAACCCCCTAGCGGGGGGTATCGGTGAGCAGTTCTTC
CASSQDNPLAGGIGEQFF
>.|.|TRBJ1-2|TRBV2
TGTGCCAGCGGGCGGGGCATCGATCGGGGAGGCTACACCTTC
CASGRGIDRGGYTF
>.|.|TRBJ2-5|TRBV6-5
TGTGCCAGCAGTTCCGGAACATTTCAAGAGACCCAGTACTTC
CASSSGTFQETQYF
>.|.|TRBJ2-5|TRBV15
TGTGCCACCAGCAGAGATGCCGCTGTAGGAGAGACCCAGTACTTC
CATSRDAAVGETQYF
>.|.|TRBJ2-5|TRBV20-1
TGCAGTGCTAGATTGAGGGAGACCCAGTACTTC
CSARLRETQYF
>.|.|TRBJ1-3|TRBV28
TGTGCCAGCAGTCCTACGAGTTCTAACACCATATATTTT
CASSPTSSNTIYF
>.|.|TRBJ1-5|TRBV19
TGTGCCAGTAGTATAGATTGGGGTATGGATCAGCCCCAGCATTTT
CASSIDWGMDQPQHF
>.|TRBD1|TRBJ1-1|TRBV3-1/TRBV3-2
TGTGCCAGCACGGGTTTCGGAGGGGGCGCGAACACTGAAGCTTTCTTT
CASTGFGGGANTEAFF
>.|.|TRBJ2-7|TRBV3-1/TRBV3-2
TGTGCCAGCAGCCACCCTACAGGGTCCTCCTACGAGCAGTACTTC
CASSHPTGSSYEQYF
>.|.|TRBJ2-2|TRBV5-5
TGTGCCAGCAGCTTGGTTTCGGGGTCGAGCACCGGGGAGCTGTTTTTT
CASSLVSGSSTGELFF
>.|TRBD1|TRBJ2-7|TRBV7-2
TGTGCCAGCAGCCCCCAGACAGGGATACTCGAGCAGTACTTC
CASSPQTGILEQYF
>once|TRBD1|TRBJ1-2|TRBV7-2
TGTGCCAGCAGCAAGGACAGGGGCGGGTATGGCTACACCTTC
CASSKDRGGYGYTF
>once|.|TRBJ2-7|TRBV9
TGTGCCAGCAGCGCCGGGACGAGCTCCTACGAGCAGTACTTC
CASSAGTSSYEQYF
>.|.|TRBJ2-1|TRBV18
TGTGCCAGCTCACCCCGGGACTCAGCCTACAATGAGCAGTTCTTC
CASSPRDSAYNEQFF
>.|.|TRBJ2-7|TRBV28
TGTGCCAGCAGTGACACCATTAGCTCCTACGAGCAGTACTTC
CASSDTISSYEQYF
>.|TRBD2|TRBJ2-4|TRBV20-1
TGCAGTGCCAGTAGCGGGGGGGCGGCCAAAAACATTCAGTACTTC
CSASSGGAAKNIQYF
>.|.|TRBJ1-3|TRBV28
TGTGCCAGCAGTGCCGCAGGCTCTGGAAACACCATATATTTT
CASSAAGSGNTIYF
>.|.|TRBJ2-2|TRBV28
TGTGCCAGCAGTTTGAGGACGGGAAGGAACACCGGGGAGCTGTTTTTT
CASSLRTGRNTGELFF
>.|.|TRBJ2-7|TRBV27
TGTGCCAGCAGTACCCTAGGGGGGAGAAGCTCCTACGAGCAGTACTTC
CASSTLGGRSSYEQYF
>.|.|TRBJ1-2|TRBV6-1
TGTGCCAGCAGTGAAAGCCATAGGGACTATGGCTACACCTTC
CASSESHRDYGYTF
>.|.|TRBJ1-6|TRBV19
TGTGCCAGTAGCATACAGGGTAGCAGCTCCTATAATTCACCCCTCCACTTT
CASSIQGSSSYNSPLHF